This TCR beta chain was sequenced during a study of T-cell memory formation after mild COVID-19. Study results and limitations: Day 37-peaking second-wave clones had unconfirmed SARS-CoV-2 specificity. That cross-reactive memory joined was suggested by some responding clones appearing in pre-infection memory.

TCRdb re-called the 5' RACE reads through MiXCR, storing one row per CDR3 protein. The sample consists of 540,000 or so distinct CDR3 sequences, around 21% of them appearing once. Germline V lookup: CDR1 KGHDR, CDR2 SFDVKD. This CDR3 has 15 amino acids. Trimming shortened V by 3 bases and J by 0 bases, and 9 bases separated the two germline ends. This clonotype was found a few times. The target antigen is unknown. The receptor comes from an adult woman who had mild COVID-19 (a few samples of this study predate the infection). Cell type and time point are not known. Sequenced sample: PBMCs or a T cell subset sorted from them (not recorded which). The chain is built from TRBV24-1 and TRBJ2-3; D possibly corresponds to TRBD2 (5 bases). CDR3 in amino acids: CATSDPRTSTDTQYF. The CDR3 coding sequence is TGTGCCACCAGTGATCCCAGGACTAGCACAGATACGCAGTATTTT.